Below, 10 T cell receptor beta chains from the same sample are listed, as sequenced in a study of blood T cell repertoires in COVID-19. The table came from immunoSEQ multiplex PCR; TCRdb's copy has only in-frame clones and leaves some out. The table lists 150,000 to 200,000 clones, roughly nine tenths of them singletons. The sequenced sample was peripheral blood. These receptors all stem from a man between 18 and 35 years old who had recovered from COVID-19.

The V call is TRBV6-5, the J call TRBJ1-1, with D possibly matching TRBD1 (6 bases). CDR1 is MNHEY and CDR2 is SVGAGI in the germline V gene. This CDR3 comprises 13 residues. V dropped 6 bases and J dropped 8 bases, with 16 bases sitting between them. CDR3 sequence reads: CASRLDRLREAFF. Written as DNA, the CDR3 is TGTGCCAGCAGATTAGACAGGCTCCGGGAAGCTTTCTTT.

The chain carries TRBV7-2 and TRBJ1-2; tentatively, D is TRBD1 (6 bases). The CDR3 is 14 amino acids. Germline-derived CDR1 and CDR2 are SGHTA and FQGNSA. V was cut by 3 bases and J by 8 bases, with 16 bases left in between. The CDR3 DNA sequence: TGTGCCAGCAGCTTCATTACACAGGGAAAGGGCTACACCTTC. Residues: CASSFITQGKGYTF.

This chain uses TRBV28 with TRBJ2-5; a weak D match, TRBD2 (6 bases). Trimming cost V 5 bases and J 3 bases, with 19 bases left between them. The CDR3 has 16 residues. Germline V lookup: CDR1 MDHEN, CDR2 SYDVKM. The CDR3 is CASSTRRDSKKETQYF. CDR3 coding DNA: TGTGCCAGCAGTACGCGCCGGGACTCCAAAAAAGAGACCCAGTACTTC.

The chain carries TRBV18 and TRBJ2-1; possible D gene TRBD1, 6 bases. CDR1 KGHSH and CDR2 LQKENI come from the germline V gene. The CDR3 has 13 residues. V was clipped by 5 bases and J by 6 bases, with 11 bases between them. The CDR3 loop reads CASSYREGNEQFF. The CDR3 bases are TGTGCCAGCTCATACAGGGAAGGCAATGAGCAGTTCTTC.

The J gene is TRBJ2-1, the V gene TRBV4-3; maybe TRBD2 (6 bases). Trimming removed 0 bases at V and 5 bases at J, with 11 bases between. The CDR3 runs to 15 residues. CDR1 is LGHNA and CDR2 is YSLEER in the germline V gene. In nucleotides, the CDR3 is TGCGCCAGCAGCCAAGATAGGGAGGTTAACAATGAGCAGTTCTTC. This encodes CASSQDREVNNEQFF.

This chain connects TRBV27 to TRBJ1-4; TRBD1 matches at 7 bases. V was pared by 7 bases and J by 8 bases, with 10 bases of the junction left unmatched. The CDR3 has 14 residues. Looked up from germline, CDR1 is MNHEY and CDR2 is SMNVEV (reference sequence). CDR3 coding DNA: TGTGCCAGCAAGAAGACAGGGTCGCGAGAAAAACTGTTTTTT. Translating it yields CASKKTGSREKLFF.

The CDR3 loop reads CASSYSEQVPRETSGREFYNEQFF. The CDR3 DNA reads TGTGCCAGCAGTTACTCGGAGCAGGTCCCCCGCGAGACTAGCGGGAGGGAGTTCTACAATGAGCAGTTCTTC. The genes are TRBV6-8 and TRBJ2-1; 14 bases are a match to TRBD2. The CDR3 is 24 residues long. Germline CDR1 MNHGY, CDR2 SAAAGT. V shed 0 bases, J shed 3 bases, and the junction held 22 bases outside the gene matches.

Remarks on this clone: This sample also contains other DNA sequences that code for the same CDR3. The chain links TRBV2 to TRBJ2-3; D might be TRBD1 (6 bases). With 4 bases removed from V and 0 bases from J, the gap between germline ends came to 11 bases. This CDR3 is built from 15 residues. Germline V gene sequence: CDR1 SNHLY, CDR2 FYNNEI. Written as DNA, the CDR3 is TGTGCCAGCAGTGTACAGGACAGCAGCACAGATACGCAGTATTTT. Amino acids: CASSVQDSSTDTQYF.

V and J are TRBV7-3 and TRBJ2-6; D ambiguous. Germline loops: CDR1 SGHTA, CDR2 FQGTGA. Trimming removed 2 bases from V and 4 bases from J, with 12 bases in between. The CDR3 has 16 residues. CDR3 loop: CASSLLISEGANVLTF. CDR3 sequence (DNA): TGTGCCAGCAGCTTATTGATTTCCGAGGGGGCCAACGTCCTGACTTTC. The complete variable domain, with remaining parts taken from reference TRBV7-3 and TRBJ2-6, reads GAGVSQTPSNKVTEKGKYVELRCDPISGHTALYWYRQSLGQGPEFLIYFQGTGAADDSGLPNDRFFAVRPEGSVSTLKIQRTERGDSAVYLCASSLLISEGANVLTFGAGSRLTVL.

CDR3 sequence: CASRDRGNGYTEAFF. CDR3 coding DNA: TGTGCCAGTAGAGACAGAGGCAACGGGTACACTGAAGCTTTCTTT. The chain couples TRBV19 to TRBJ1-1; TRBD1 is a possible D gene (5 bases). Germline-derived CDR1 and CDR2 are LNHDA and SQIVND (reference sequence). The CDR3 sequence is 15 residues long. Trimming pared 6 bases from V and 3 bases from J, leaving 17 bases between.